Below are 17 T cell receptor beta chains sequenced from a single sample in a study of T cell changes during pregnancy in multiple sclerosis (dated by TCRdb to between 2017 and 2020). To prepare the library, the immunoSEQ multiplex PCR assay was applied. TCRdb obtained this table from immuneACCESS and retained in-frame rearrangements with V and J assigned. These tables miss some clones; where compared with another copy, unresolved V genes account for less than half of the shortfall, and the remainder is unexplained. The sample contains approximately 13,000 clones, 88% of them found a single time. The ten largest clones add up to roughly 8% of the sample. This material consisted of CD8+ T cells from peripheral blood mononuclear cells, taken in the second trimester of pregnancy. Every receptor here comes from a female donor in good health, enrolled as a control in a pregnancy study.

This sequence joins TRBV7-8 and TRBJ1-2; D gene unclear. CDR1 and CDR2 from the germline V gene are SGHVS and FQNEAQ. CDR3 length equals 15 residues. V was clipped by 5 bases and J by 4 bases, with 17 bases between them. CDR3 bases: TGTGCCAGCAGCCCCGCAAGTGGGAGGGCCTATGGCTACACCTTC. Encoded protein: CASSPASGRAYGYTF.

The J gene is TRBJ2-7, the V gene TRBV11-1; D may be TRBD1 (6 bases). This CDR3 comprises 13 residues. V lost 5 bases to trimming and J lost 4 bases, with 12 bases between them. The germline V gene has CDR1 SGHAT and CDR2 FQDESV (reference sequence). CDR3 loop: CASSVGTSYEQYF. CDR3 bases: TGTGCCAGCAGCGTAGGGACATCTTACGAGCAGTACTTC.

The rearrangement links TRBV4-3 to TRBJ2-2, with 10 bases identical to TRBD2. V gave up 2 bases and J gave up 2 bases; unmatched junction bases: 2. This CDR3 region has 16 residues. Germline-derived CDR1 and CDR2 are LGHNA and YSLEER. CDR3 region: CASSQRTSGNTGELFF. CDR3 sequence (DNA): TGCGCCAGCAGCCAACGGACTAGCGGTAACACCGGGGAGCTGTTTTTT.

The chain is built from TRBV10-3 and TRBJ2-2; TRBD1 might be the D (5 bases). This CDR3 is built from 12 residues. Germline-derived CDR1 and CDR2 are ENHRY and SYGVKD. V lost 3 bases, J lost 9 bases, and 8 bases lay in between. CDR3 residues: CAISESGRELFF. DNA of the CDR3: TGTGCCATCAGTGAATCAGGGAGGGAGCTGTTTTTT.

The chain carries TRBV4-3 and TRBJ1-3, with D uncertain. The CDR3 consists of 16 residues. Looked up from germline, CDR1 is LGHNA and CDR2 is YSLEER. Between the trimmed V and J ends, which lost 4 bases and 0 bases, there was a span of 13 bases. In DNA form, the CDR3 reads TGCGCCAGCAGCCTTGGAAGAGGCCTCTCTGGAAACACCATATATTTT. It is translated as CASSLGRGLSGNTIYF.

The table lists this clone with a count of one. V is TRBV6-1 and J is TRBJ2-3; TRBD1 matches 10 bases. Trimming took 4 bases from V and 4 from J; bases not matched to a gene: 5. CDR1 and CDR2 (germline): MNHNS, SASEGT. The CDR3 spans 15 residues. In DNA form, the CDR3 reads TGTGCCAGCAGTGTACAGGACAGGGGGTCAGATACGCAGTATTTT. It yields the protein CASSVQDRGSDTQYF.

This clone appeared a few times. The chain combines TRBV6-5 with TRBJ2-2; possibly TRBD2 for D (6 bases). The length of the CDR3 is 15 residues. CDR1 MNHEY and CDR2 SVGAGI come from the germline V gene. With 6 bases removed from V and 3 bases from J, the gap between germline ends came to 14 bases. The CDR3 is CASSSGDSHTGELFF. CDR3 bases: TGTGCCAGCAGCTCGGGGGACTCCCACACCGGGGAGCTGTTTTTT.

This chain links TRBV7-9 with TRBJ2-3; TRBD2 matches at 7 bases. Trimming at V came to 5 bases and at J to 0 bases, leaving 11 bases not matched to a gene. Germline V gene data show CDR1 as SEHNR and CDR2 as FQNEAQ (reference sequence). The CDR3 totals 17 residues. CDR3 sequence reads: CASSRGRGIISTDTQYF. The CDR3 DNA reads TGTGCCAGCAGCAGAGGGCGGGGGATCATTAGCACAGATACGCAGTATTTT.

The gene calls are TRBV19 and TRBJ1-5; D is uncertain. The CDR3 extends over 13 amino acids. Looked up from germline, CDR1 is LNHDA and CDR2 is SQIVND (reference sequence). Trimming left V 6 bases short and J 4 bases short, with 10 bases between. The CDR3 protein is CASRPPGNQPQHF. CDR3 nucleotides: TGTGCCAGTAGGCCTCCGGGAAATCAGCCCCAGCATTTT.

The rearrangement joins TRBV11-2 to TRBJ2-7; 9 positions match TRBD2. From germline, CDR1 is SGHAT and CDR2 FQNNGV. This CDR3 has 15 residues. V shed 2 bases and J 1 base; nucleotides not matched to a gene: 3. The DNA of the CDR3 is TGTGCCAGCAGCTTACTCCTAGCGGGATCCTACGAGCAGTACTTC. Its translation is CASSLLLAGSYEQYF.

J is TRBJ2-7 and V is TRBV6-6; D uncertain. V lost 2 bases, J lost 4 bases, and 12 bases lay in between. Looked up from germline, CDR1 is MNHNY and CDR2 is SVGAGI (reference sequence). The CDR3 runs to 14 residues. For the CDR3, the DNA is TGTGCCAGCAGTTACGCCCCAGAGGCTTACGAGCAGTACTTC. This gives the protein CASSYAPEAYEQYF.

The chain carries TRBV2 and TRBJ2-3; D is unresolved. Germline values: CDR1 SNHLY, CDR2 FYNNEI. The V and J ends lost 8 bases and 0 bases respectively, with 12 bases between them. There are 14 residues in the CDR3. For the CDR3, the DNA is TGTGCCAGCCCGGCGTTGACTAGCACAGATACGCAGTATTTT. Protein: CASPALTSTDTQYF.

The chain carries TRBV7-6 and TRBJ2-7; 8 nucleotides line up with TRBD1. Trimming took 5 bases from V and 0 from J; bases not matched to a gene: 9. The germline gives CDR1 SGHVS, CDR2 FNYEAQ. The CDR3 loop spans 16 amino acids. Here the CDR3 DNA reads TGTGCCAGCAGCCCAAGTCTTGACAGGGGCTCCTACGAGCAGTACTTC. Amino acids: CASSPSLDRGSYEQYF. Variable domain in full (rest from reference TRBV7-6 and TRBJ2-7): GAGVSQSPRYKVTKRGQDVALRCDPISGHVSLYWYRQALGQGPEFLTYFNYEAQQDKSGLPNDRFSAERPEGSISTLTIQRTEQRDSAMYRCASSPSLDRGSYEQYFGPGTRLTVT.

CDR3 coding DNA: TGTGCCAGCTCACTTGGAGCCGCTGATACGCAGTATTTT. It specifies CASSLGAADTQYF. The chain combines TRBV18 with TRBJ2-3; D not resolved. In germline, CDR1 is KGHSH, CDR2 LQKENI. The CDR3 covers 13 residues. The V end lost 4 bases, the J end lost 6 bases, and 11 bases lay between the germline ends. The entire variable domain, with the rest obtained from reference TRBV18 and TRBJ2-3, is as follows: NAGVMQNPRHLVRRRGQEARLRCSPMKGHSHVYWYRQLPEEGLKFMVYLQKENIIDESGMPKERFSAEFPKEGPSILRIQQVVRGDSAAYFCASSLGAADTQYFGPGTRLTVL.

This sequence joins TRBV27 and TRBJ2-1; 9 nucleotides match TRBD2. V was clipped by 6 bases and J by 0 bases; unmatched bases: 0. The germline gives CDR1 MNHEY, CDR2 SMNVEV (reference sequence). The CDR3 runs 14 residues. The CDR3 bases are TGTGCCAGCAGGACTAGCGGCTCCTACAATGAGCAGTTCTTC. It specifies CASRTSGSYNEQFF.

The chain combines TRBV2 with TRBJ1-2; D is perhaps TRBD1 (5 bases). The V gene lost 8 bases and the J gene lost 3 bases, with 16 bases spanning the gap. The length of the CDR3 is 14 residues. Germline V gene sequence: CDR1 SNHLY, CDR2 FYNNEI. The CDR3 DNA is TGTGCCAGCCGGGGTGTTGGGGGGGACTATGGCTACACCTTC. This codes for CASRGVGGDYGYTF.

The chain links TRBV4-1 to TRBJ2-1; the D gene is possibly TRBD2 (6 bases). Between the trimmed V and J ends, which lost 3 bases and 4 bases, there was a span of 13 bases. The CDR3 spans 15 residues. In germline, CDR1 is MGHRA, CDR2 YSYEKL. As DNA, the CDR3 is TGCGCCAGCAGCCATGGTAGCGGAGCATACAATGAGCAGTTCTTC. It specifies CASSHGSGAYNEQFF.